The present entry profiles one TCR beta chain with its context. Its antigen is undetermined. The CDR3 runs 13 residues. With 11 bases clipped from V and 2 bases from J, the junction kept 8 bases outside the gene matches. Germline CDR1 ENHRY, CDR2 SYGVKD. The data are from a study of cytomegalovirus exposure and HLA in healthy donors. Study-level points and caveats: The records held CMV serostatus as the only immune exposure information.

The PCR used 60 Vbeta and 13 Jbeta primers. Profiling relied on immunoSEQ multiplex PCR, and the TCRdb table lists in-frame clones only, not all of them. Of about 130,000 clones listed, approximately 80% are singletons. The specimen was PBMCs. The receptor's source is a woman between 40 and 50 years old in good health and CMV-seronegative. The chain uses TRBV10-3 and TRBJ2-5; 7 bases line up with TRBD1. CDR3 region: CAVRGDSQETQYF. CDR3 DNA sequence: TGTGCCGTCCGTGGGGACAGTCAAGAGACCCAGTACTTC.